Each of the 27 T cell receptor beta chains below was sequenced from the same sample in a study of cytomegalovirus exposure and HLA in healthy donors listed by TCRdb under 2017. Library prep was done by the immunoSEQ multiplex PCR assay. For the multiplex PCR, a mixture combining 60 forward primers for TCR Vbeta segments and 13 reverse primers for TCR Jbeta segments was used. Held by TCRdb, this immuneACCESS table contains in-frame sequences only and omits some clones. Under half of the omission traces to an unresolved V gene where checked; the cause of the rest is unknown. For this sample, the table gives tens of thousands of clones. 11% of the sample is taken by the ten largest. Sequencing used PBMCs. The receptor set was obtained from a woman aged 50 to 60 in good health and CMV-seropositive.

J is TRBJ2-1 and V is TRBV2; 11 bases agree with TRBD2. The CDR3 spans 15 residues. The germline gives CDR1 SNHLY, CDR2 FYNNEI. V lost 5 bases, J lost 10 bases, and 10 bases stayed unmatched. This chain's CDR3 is CASSFVLAGAQEQFF. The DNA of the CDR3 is TGTGCCAGCAGTTTCGTACTAGCGGGAGCTCAGGAGCAGTTCTTC.

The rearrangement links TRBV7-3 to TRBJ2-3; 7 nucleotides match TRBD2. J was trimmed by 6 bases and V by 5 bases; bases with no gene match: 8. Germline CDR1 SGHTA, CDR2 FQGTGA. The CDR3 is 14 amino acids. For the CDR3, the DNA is TGTGCCAGCAGCCGCTCATCGACTAGCGATACGCAGTATTTT. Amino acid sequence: CASSRSSTSDTQYF.

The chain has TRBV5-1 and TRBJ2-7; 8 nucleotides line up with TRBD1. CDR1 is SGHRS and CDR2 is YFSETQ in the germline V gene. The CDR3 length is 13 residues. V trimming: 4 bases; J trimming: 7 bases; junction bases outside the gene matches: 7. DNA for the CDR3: TGCGCCAGCAGCCTGGGACAGGTTTGGGAGCAGTACTTC. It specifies CASSLGQVWEQYF.

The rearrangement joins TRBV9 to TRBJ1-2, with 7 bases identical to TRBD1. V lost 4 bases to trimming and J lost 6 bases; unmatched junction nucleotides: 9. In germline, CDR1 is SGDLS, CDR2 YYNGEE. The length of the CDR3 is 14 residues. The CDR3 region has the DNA TGTGCCAGCAGCCTAACGACAGGGTTCGATGGCTACACCTTC. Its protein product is CASSLTTGFDGYTF. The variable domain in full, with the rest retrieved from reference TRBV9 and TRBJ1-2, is DSGVTQTPKHLITATGQRVTLRCSPRSGDLSVYWYQQSLDQGLQFLIQYYNGEERAKGNILERFSAQQFPDLHSELNLSSLELGDSALYFCASSLTTGFDGYTFGSGTRLTVV.

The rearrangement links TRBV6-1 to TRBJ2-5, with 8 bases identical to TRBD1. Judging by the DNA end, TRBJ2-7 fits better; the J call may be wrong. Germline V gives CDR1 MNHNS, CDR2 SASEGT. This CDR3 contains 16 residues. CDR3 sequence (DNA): TGTGCCAGCAGTGCCTTCCAGGGGGCCTTAGCCTACGAGCAGTACTTC. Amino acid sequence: CASSAFQGALAYEQYF.

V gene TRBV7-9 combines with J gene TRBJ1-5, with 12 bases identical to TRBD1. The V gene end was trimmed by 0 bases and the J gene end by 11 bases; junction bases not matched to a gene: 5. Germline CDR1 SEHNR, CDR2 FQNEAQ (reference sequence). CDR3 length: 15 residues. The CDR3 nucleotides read TGTGCCAGCAGCTTAGCGGGGACAGGGGGCCAGTCCCAGCATTTT. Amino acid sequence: CASSLAGTGGQSQHF.

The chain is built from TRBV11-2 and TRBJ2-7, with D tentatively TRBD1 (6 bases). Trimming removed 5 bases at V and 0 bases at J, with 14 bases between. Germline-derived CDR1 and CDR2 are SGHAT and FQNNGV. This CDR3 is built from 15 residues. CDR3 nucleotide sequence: TGTGCCAGCAGCGACCTCAGGGGCCCCTCCTACGAGCAGTACTTC. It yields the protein CASSDLRGPSYEQYF.

CDR3 DNA sequence: TGTGCCAGCAGTACCCCAGGGACAGGGCGAGGGGGCTACACCTTC. It is translated as CASSTPGTGRGGYTF. The rearrangement uses TRBV6-6 and TRBJ1-2, with 9 bases matching TRBD1. V shed 5 bases and J 8 bases; nucleotides not matched to a gene: 12. CDR1 MNHNY and CDR2 SVGAGI come from the germline V gene (reference sequence). The CDR3 is 15 residues long.

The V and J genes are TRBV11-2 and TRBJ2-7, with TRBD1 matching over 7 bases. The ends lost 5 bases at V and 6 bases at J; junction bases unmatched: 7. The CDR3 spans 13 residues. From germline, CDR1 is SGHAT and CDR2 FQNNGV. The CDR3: CASSRDRDGEQYF. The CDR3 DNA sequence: TGTGCCAGCAGCCGAGACAGGGATGGCGAGCAGTACTTC.

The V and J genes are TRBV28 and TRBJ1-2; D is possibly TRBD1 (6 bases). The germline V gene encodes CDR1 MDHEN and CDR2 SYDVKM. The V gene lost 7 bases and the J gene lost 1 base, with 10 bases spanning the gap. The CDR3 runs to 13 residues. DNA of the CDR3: TGTGCCAGCACTAAACAGGGTAACTATGGCTACACCTTC. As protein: CASTKQGNYGYTF.

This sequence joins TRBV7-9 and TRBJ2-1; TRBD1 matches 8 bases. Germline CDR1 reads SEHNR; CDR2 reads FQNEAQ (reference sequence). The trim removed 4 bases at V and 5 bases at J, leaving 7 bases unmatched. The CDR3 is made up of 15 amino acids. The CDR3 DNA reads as TGTGCCAGCAGCTCCGGACAGGGAAGGCACAATGAGCAGTTCTTC. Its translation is CASSSGQGRHNEQFF.

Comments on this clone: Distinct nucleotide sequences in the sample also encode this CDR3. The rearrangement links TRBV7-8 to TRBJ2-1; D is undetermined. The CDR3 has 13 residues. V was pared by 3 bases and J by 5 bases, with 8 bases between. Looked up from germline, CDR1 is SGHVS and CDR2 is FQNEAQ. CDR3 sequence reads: CASSFPPDNEQFF. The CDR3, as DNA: TGTGCCAGCAGCTTCCCCCCTGACAATGAGCAGTTCTTC.

In DNA, the CDR3 is TGTGCCAGCAGCCCAAGACTAGAATACTCCTACAATGAGCAGTTCTTC. The encoded protein is CASSPRLEYSYNEQFF. The chain uses TRBV7-8 and TRBJ2-1; the D gene is possibly TRBD2 (6 bases). V dropped 5 bases and J dropped 0 bases, with 14 bases sitting between them. Germline-derived CDR1 and CDR2 are SGHVS and FQNEAQ. The CDR3 is made up of 16 amino acids.

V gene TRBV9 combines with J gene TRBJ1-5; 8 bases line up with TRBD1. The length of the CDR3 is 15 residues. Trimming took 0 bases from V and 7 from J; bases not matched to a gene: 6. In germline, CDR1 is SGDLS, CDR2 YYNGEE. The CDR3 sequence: CASSVGAGGRQPQHF. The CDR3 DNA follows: TGTGCCAGCAGCGTAGGAGCAGGGGGCCGACAGCCCCAGCATTTT.

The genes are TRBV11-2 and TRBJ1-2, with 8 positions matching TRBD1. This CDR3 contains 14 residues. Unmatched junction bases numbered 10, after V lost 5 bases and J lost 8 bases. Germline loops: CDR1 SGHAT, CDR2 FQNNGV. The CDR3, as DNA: TGTGCCAGCAGCCCTCGACAGGGGATGAAAGGCTACACCTTC. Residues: CASSPRQGMKGYTF.

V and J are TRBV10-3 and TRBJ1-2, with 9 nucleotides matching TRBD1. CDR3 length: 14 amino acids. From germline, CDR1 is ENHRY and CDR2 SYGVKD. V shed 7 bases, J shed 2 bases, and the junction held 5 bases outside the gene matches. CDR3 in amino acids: CAITEQGANYGYTF. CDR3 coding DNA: TGTGCCATCACAGAACAGGGGGCCAACTATGGCTACACCTTC.

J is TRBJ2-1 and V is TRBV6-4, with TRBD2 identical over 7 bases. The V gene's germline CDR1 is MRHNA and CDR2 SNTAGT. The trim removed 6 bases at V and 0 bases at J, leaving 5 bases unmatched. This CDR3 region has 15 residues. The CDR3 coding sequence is TGTGCCAGCAGCGCCCTAGCGGCCTCCTACAATGAGCAGTTCTTC. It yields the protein CASSALAASYNEQFF.

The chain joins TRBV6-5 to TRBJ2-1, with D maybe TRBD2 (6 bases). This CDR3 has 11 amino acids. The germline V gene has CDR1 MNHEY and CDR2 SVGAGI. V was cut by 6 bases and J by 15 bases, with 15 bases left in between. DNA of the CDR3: TGTGCCAGCAGGGGACTCGGGGACTCGTTCTTC. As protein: CASRGLGDSFF.

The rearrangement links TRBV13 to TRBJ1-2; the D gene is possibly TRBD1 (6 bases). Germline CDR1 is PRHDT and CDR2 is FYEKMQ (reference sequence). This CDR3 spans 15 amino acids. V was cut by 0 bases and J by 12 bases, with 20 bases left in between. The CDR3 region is CASSLGLVGPPGDTF. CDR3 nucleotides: TGTGCCAGCAGCTTAGGCCTTGTGGGCCCGCCAGGGGACACCTTC.

This CDR3 is CASSFSTPEQYF. CDR3 sequence (DNA): TGTGCCAGCAGTTTTTCCACTCCCGAGCAGTACTTC. The chain combines TRBV28 with TRBJ2-7; D unclear. With 3 bases removed from V and 6 bases from J, the gap between germline ends came to 9 bases. This CDR3 is 12 amino acids long. The germline V gene has CDR1 MDHEN and CDR2 SYDVKM.

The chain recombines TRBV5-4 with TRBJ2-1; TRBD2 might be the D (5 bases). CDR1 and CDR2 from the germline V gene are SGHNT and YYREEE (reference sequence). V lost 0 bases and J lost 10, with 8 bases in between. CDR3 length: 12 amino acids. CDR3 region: CASSLASGEQFF. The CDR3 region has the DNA TGTGCCAGCAGCTTGGCCTCGGGGGAGCAGTTCTTC. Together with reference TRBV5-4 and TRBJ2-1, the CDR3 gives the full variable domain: ETGVTQSPTHLIKTRGQQVTLRCSSQSGHNTVSWYQQALGQGPQFIFQYYREEENGRGNFPPRFSGLQFPNYSSELNVNALELDDSALYLCASSLASGEQFFGPGTRLTVL.

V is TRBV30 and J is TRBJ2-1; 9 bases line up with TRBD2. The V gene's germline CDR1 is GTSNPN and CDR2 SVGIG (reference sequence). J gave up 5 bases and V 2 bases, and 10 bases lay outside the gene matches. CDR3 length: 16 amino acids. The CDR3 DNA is TGTGCCTGGAGTCCCCCCCGGGTAGCGGGAGACAATGAGCAGTTCTTC. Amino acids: CAWSPPRVAGDNEQFF. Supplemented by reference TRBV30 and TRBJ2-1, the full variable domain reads SQTIHQWPATLVQPVGSPLSLECTVEGTSNPNLYWYRQAAGRGLQLLFYSVGIGQISSEVPQNLSASRPQDRQFILSSKKLLLSDSGFYLCAWSPPRVAGDNEQFFGPGTRLTVL.

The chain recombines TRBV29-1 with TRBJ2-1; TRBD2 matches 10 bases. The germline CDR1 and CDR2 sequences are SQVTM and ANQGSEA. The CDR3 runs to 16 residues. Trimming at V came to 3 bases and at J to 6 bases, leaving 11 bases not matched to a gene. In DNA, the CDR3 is TGCAGCGTTGAGGGGGTGCTAGCGGGAGAGATCAATGAGCAGTTCTTC. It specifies CSVEGVLAGEINEQFF.

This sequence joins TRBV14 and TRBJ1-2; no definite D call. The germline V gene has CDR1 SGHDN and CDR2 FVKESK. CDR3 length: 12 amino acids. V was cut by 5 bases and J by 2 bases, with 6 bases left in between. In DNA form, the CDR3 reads TGTGCCAGCAGCAACAAAAACTATGGCTACACCTTC. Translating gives CASSNKNYGYTF.

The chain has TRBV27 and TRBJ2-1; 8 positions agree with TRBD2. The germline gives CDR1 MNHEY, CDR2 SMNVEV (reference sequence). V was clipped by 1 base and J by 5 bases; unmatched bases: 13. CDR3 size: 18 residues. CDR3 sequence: CASSLYPGVFGRDNEQFF. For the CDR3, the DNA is TGTGCCAGCAGTTTATACCCAGGGGTGTTCGGGAGGGACAATGAGCAGTTCTTC.

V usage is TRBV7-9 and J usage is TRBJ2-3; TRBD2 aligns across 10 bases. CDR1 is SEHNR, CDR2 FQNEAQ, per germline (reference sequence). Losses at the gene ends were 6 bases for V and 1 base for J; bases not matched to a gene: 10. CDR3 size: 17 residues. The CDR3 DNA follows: TGTGCCAGCAGGCGGACTAGCGGTTCTGCCGGCACAGATACGCAGTATTTT. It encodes CASRRTSGSAGTDTQYF.

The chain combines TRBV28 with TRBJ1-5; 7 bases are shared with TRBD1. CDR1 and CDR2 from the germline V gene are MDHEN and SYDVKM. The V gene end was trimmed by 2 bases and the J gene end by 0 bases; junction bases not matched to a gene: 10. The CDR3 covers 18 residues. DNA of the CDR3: TGTGCCAGCAGTTTAAGACAGGGATCCCTTTATAGCAATCAGCCCCAGCATTTT. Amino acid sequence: CASSLRQGSLYSNQPQHF.